One and the same sample provided the 9 T cell receptor beta chains below, sequenced in a study of T cell responses to AZD1222 COVID-19 vaccine. Here immunoSEQ multiplex PCR was the method, and the copy in TCRdb shows in-frame clones only, minus some. The data contain about 130,000 clones, roughly 92% of them seen just once; the ten biggest clones take up around 1.1%. The specimen was peripheral blood, collected 28 days after the second AZD1222 dose. All receptors come from an adult who received the AZD1222 COVID-19 vaccine.

J is TRBJ2-7 and V is TRBV16, with 8 bases aligning to TRBD1. The J segment lost 3 bases and the V segment lost 4 bases, leaving 14 bases of the junction unmatched. The CDR3 is 17 amino acids. Looked up from germline, CDR1 is KGHSY and CDR2 is FQNENV. The CDR3 loop reads CASSPTLRDRRVYEQYF. CDR3 nucleotide sequence: TGTGCCAGCAGCCCAACTCTAAGGGACAGGAGAGTCTACGAGCAGTACTTC.

The table lists this clone with a count of one. V and J are TRBV28 and TRBJ2-2; the D is unclear. V lost 5 bases and J 0 bases, leaving 7 bases between the germline ends. The CDR3 is made up of 14 amino acids. The germline V gene has CDR1 MDHEN and CDR2 SYDVKM. The CDR3 DNA reads TGTGCCAGCAGTATCTCGGCGAACACCGGGGAGCTGTTTTTT. Its translation is CASSISANTGELFF.

V and J are TRBV28 and TRBJ2-5; D uncertain. CDR3 length equals 13 residues. Germline V gene sequence: CDR1 MDHEN, CDR2 SYDVKM. Deletions cut 5 bases from V and 4 bases from J, with 11 bases between. The CDR3: CASSPPRGETQYF. The DNA for the CDR3 is TGTGCCAGCAGTCCCCCCCGTGGAGAGACCCAGTACTTC.

This clone was detected only once. V gene TRBV7-9 combines with J gene TRBJ2-6; D call uncertain. The V and J ends lost 5 bases and 4 bases respectively, with 9 bases between them. This CDR3 is 14 amino acids long. From germline, CDR1 is SEHNR and CDR2 FQNEAQ (reference sequence). In DNA, the CDR3 is TGTGCCAGCAGCCAGGCAGTCGGGGCCAACGTCCTGACTTTC. This sequence encodes CASSQAVGANVLTF.

The rearrangement uses TRBV4-3 and TRBJ1-2; possible D gene TRBD1, 6 bases. The ends were cut back, 0 bases at V and 5 bases at J, with 10 bases in the middle. The CDR3 is made up of 14 amino acids. The germline gives CDR1 LGHNA, CDR2 YSLEER. The DNA for the CDR3 is TGCGCCAGCAGCCAAGACCCAGGGGCTTATGGCTACACCTTC. As protein: CASSQDPGAYGYTF.

This clone appeared a few times. This sequence joins TRBV6-2 or TRBV6-3 and TRBJ1-1; D may be TRBD1 (5 bases). The V and J ends lost 6 bases and 1 base respectively, with 12 bases between them. CDR3 length: 14 residues. Looked up from germline, CDR1 is MNHEY and CDR2 is SVGEGT. CDR3 in amino acids: CASSRGATNTEAFF. For the CDR3, the DNA is TGTGCCAGCAGCCGGGGCGCGACGAACACTGAAGCTTTCTTT.

This sequence joins TRBV18 and TRBJ1-1, with D maybe TRBD1 (6 bases). From germline, CDR1 is KGHSH and CDR2 LQKENI. With 3 bases removed from V and 3 bases from J, the gap between germline ends came to 11 bases. This CDR3 is 14 amino acids long. CDR3 coding DNA: TGTGCCAGCTCACCCGCCCCAGGGGACACTGAAGCTTTCTTT. Its protein is CASSPAPGDTEAFF.

J is TRBJ2-7 and V is TRBV6-5; D might be TRBD1 (6 bases). The CDR3 is made up of 15 amino acids. Trimming removed 0 bases from V and 1 base from J, with 10 bases in between. Germline V gene sequence: CDR1 MNHEY, CDR2 SVGAGI. The CDR3 loop is CASSYSSRGSYEQYF. The CDR3, as DNA: TGTGCCAGCAGTTACTCGTCCAGGGGTTCCTACGAGCAGTACTTC.

The chain has TRBV7-2 and TRBJ2-3, with 9 bases aligning to TRBD2. Germline CDR1 SGHTA, CDR2 FQGNSA. This CDR3 is 14 amino acids long. Losses at the gene ends were 5 bases for V and 6 bases for J; bases not matched to a gene: 6. CDR3 in amino acids: CASSVVAGADTQYF. CDR3 nucleotides: TGTGCCAGCAGCGTCGTAGCGGGAGCCGATACGCAGTATTTT.